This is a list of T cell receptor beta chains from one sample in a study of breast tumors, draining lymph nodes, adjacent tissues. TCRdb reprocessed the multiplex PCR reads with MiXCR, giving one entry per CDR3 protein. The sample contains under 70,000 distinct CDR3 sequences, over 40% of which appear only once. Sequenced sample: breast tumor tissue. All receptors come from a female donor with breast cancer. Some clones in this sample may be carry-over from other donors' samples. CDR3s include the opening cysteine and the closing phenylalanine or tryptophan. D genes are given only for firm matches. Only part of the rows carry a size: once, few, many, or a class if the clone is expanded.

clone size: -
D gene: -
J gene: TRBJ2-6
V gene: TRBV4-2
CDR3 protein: CASSQDLAGRFSGANVLTF
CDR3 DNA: TGTGCCAGCAGCCAAGATTTGGCGGGGCGATTCTCTGGGGCCAACGTCCTGACTTTC

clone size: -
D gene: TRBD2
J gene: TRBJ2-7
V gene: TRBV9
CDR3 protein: CASSEEGVGTSGVPTKQYF
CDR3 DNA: TGTGCCAGCAGCGAAGAGGGGGTTGGGACTAGCGGGGTTCCTACGAAGCAGTACTTC

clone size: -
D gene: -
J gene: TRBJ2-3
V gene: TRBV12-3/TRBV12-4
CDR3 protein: CASSLARF
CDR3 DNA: TGTGCCAGCAGTTTAGCCAGGTTT

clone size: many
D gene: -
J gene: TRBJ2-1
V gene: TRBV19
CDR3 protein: CASSSAGGSSYNEQFF
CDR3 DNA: TGTGCCAGTAGTTCCGCGGGCGGTAGCTCCTACAATGAGCAGTTCTTC

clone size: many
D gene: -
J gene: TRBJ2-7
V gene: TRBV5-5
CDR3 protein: CASSLALGYEQYF
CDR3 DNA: TGTGCCAGCAGCTTGGCCCTTGGGTACGAGCAGTACTTC

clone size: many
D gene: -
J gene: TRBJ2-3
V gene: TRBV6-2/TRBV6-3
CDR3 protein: CASSYLGTTDTQYF
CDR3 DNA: TGTGCCAGCAGTTACTTGGGCACCACAGATACGCAGTATTTT

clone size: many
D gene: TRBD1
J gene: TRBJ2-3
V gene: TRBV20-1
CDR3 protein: CSAPVRDRGTDTQYF
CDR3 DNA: TGCAGTGCTCCGGTCCGGGACAGGGGAACAGATACGCAGTATTTT

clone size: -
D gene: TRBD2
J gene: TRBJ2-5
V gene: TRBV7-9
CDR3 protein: CASSNPSGGTGETQYF
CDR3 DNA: TGTGCCAGCAGCAACCCCAGCGGGGGCACCGGGGAGACCCAGTACTTC

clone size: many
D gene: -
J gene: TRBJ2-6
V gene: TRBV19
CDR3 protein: CASSFTRSGANVLTF
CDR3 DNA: TGTGCCAGTAGTTTTACCCGCTCTGGGGCCAACGTCCTGACTTTC

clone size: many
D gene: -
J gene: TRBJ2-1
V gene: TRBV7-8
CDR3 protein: CASTYTTGRKRNEQFF
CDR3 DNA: TGTGCCAGCACTTACACAACAGGGAGAAAAAGGAATGAGCAGTTCTTC

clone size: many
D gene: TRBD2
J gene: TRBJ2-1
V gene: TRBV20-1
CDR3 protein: CSAVSGSKSYNEQFF
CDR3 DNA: TGCAGTGCCGTAAGCGGGAGCAAGTCCTACAATGAGCAGTTCTTC

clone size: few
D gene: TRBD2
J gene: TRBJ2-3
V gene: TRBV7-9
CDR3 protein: CASSPPTSGTDTQYF
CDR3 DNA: TGTGCCAGCAGCCCCCCGACTAGCGGCACAGATACGCAGTATTTT

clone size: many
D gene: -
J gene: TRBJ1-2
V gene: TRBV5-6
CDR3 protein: CASRVGDRGSGYGYTF
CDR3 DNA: TGTGCCAGCAGAGTAGGCGACCGGGGCTCGGGCTATGGCTACACCTTC

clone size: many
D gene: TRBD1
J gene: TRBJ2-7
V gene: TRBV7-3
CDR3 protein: CASSLDRDGFHEQYF
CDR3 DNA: TGTGCCAGCAGCTTAGACAGGGACGGTTTCCACGAGCAGTACTTC

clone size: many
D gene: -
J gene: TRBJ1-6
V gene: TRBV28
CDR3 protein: CASSDRSPLHF
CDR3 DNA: TGTGCCAGCAGTGACAGATCACCCCTCCACTTT

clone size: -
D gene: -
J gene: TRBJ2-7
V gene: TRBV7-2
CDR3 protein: CASSLAPATYEQYF
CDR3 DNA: TGTGCCAGCAGCTTAGCTCCGGCTACCTACGAGCAGTACTTC

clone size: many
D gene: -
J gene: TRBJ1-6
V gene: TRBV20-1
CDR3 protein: CSARVRDDYNSPLHF
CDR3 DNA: TGCAGTGCTAGAGTTCGGGACGACTATAATTCACCCCTCCACTTT

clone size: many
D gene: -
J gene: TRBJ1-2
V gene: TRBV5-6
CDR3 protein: CASSLTVGQYYGYTF
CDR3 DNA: TGTGCCAGCAGCTTGACAGTGGGCCAGTACTATGGCTACACCTTC

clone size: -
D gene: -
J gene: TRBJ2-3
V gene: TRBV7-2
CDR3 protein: CAGSGRGFGTDTRYF
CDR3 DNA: TGTGCCGGCAGCGGGCGGGGGTTCGGGACAGATACGCGGTATTTT

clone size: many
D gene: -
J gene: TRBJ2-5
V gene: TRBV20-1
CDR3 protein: CSARGLQETQYF
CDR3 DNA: TGCAGTGCTAGGGGACTGCAAGAGACCCAGTACTTC

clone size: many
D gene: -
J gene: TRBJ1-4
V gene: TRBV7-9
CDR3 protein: CASSLARGRRGEKLFF
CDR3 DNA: TGTGCCAGCAGCTTAGCGCGGGGCCGGCGGGGAGAAAAACTGTTTTTT

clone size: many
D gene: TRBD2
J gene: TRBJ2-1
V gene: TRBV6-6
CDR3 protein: CASRPRGTSGGNEQFF
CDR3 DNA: TGTGCCAGCAGACCCCGGGGGACTAGCGGGGGAAATGAGCAGTTCTTC